Following are 18 T cell receptor beta chains from one sample sequenced in a study of T cell changes during pregnancy in multiple sclerosis. Here immunoSEQ multiplex PCR was the method, and the copy in TCRdb shows in-frame clones only, minus some. Among about 64,000 clones, roughly 87% were seen once, and the ten largest hold roughly 6.5%. The sequences come from peripheral blood, collected in the third trimester of pregnancy. The receptors come from a female donor in good health, enrolled as a control in a pregnancy study.

V usage is TRBV5-5 and J usage is TRBJ1-2; D gene unclear. The CDR3 runs to 13 residues. Germline CDR1 is SGHKS and CDR2 is YYEKEE (reference sequence). Trimming cost V 0 bases and J 1 base, with 4 bases left between them. The CDR3 here is CASSLDNNYGYTF. The CDR3 coding sequence is TGTGCCAGCAGCTTGGATAATAACTATGGCTACACCTTC. Variable domain in full (rest from reference TRBV5-5 and TRBJ1-2): DAGVTQSPTHLIKTRGQQVTLRCSPISGHKSVSWYQQVLGQGPQFIFQYYEKEERGRGNFPDRFSARQFPNYSSELNVNALLLGDSALYLCASSLDNNYGYTFGSGTRLTVV.

This rearrangement joins TRBV19 to TRBJ2-7; TRBD1 matches 10 bases. CDR1 and CDR2 from the germline V gene are LNHDA and SQIVND (reference sequence). The CDR3 sequence is 14 residues long. The J segment lost 2 bases and the V segment lost 4 bases, leaving 2 bases of the junction unmatched. CDR3 nucleotides: TGTGCCAGTAGTACAGGACAGGGGGCCTACGAGCAGTACTTC. Protein product: CASSTGQGAYEQYF. Filled out from reference TRBV19 and TRBJ2-7, the complete variable domain reads DGGITQSPKYLFRKEGQNVTLSCEQNLNHDAMYWYRQDPGQGLRLIYYSQIVNDFQKGDIAEGYSVSREKKESFPLTVTSAQKNPTAFYLCASSTGQGAYEQYFGPGTRLTVT.

The genes are TRBV7-2 and TRBJ2-1, with 8 bases aligning to TRBD1. Germline V lookup: CDR1 SGHTA, CDR2 FQGNSA. Trimming removed 5 bases from V and 8 bases from J; junction bases left unmatched: 23. This CDR3 contains 19 residues. The CDR3 is CASSPLGDIDRGFLDEQFF. The CDR3 coding sequence is TGTGCCAGCAGCCCCCTTGGGGACATCGACAGGGGTTTTCTCGATGAGCAGTTCTTC.

This clone was picked up one time. The chain uses TRBV15 and TRBJ1-5; D is unclear. The CDR3 runs 12 residues. V was cut by 8 bases and J by 3 bases, with 8 bases left in between. CDR1 and CDR2 from the germline V gene are LNHNV and YYDKDF (reference sequence). As DNA, the CDR3 is TGTGCCACCCGAGGCCCCAATCAGCCCCAGCATTTT. Translated: CATRGPNQPQHF.

This clone turned up a few times. This chain uses TRBV5-4 with TRBJ1-1; 9 positions agree with TRBD1. The V segment lost 0 bases and the J segment 1 base; nucleotides outside the gene matches: 4. The germline V gene has CDR1 SGHNT and CDR2 YYREEE (reference sequence). CDR3 length equals 16 residues. As DNA, the CDR3 is TGTGCCAGCAGCTTGGTTTGGGACAGGGAGAACACTGAAGCTTTCTTT. This encodes CASSLVWDRENTEAFF.

This clone was recorded only once. The chain uses TRBV5-6 and TRBJ2-5; 8 bases fit TRBD1. CDR1 is SGHDT, CDR2 YYEEEE, per germline. After removal of 2 bases from V and 5 bases from J, the junction contained 8 bases not matched to a gene. The CDR3 sequence is 15 residues long. CDR3 loop: CASSLLQGGGETQYF. Written as DNA, the CDR3 is TGTGCCAGCAGCTTATTACAGGGGGGCGGCGAGACCCAGTACTTC.

This chain links TRBV6-5 with TRBJ1-1; D gene uncertain. The ends were cut back, 4 bases at V and 3 bases at J, with 9 bases in the middle. CDR3 length equals 13 residues. Germline V CDR1 and CDR2: MNHEY, SVGAGI. For the CDR3, the DNA is TGTGCCAGCAGTTCTCCCGCGGACACTGAAGCTTTCTTT. It is translated as CASSSPADTEAFF.

The V and J genes are TRBV2 and TRBJ2-2; TRBD2 matches at 10 bases. The J segment lost 3 bases and the V segment lost 5 bases, leaving 3 bases of the junction unmatched. The CDR3 contains 15 residues. CDR1 is SNHLY and CDR2 is FYNNEI in the germline V gene. The DNA of the CDR3 is TGTGCCAGCAGTAGCGGGGGGGCGCACACCGGGGAGCTGTTTTTT. It is translated as CASSSGGAHTGELFF.

The rearrangement joins TRBV7-2 to TRBJ2-1; TRBD1 aligns across 10 bases. Germline CDR1 SGHTA, CDR2 FQGNSA. CDR3 size: 15 residues. J lost 7 bases, V lost 5 bases, and 8 bases had no gene match. CDR3 residues: CASSLPGQGRNEQFF. Written as DNA, the CDR3 is TGTGCCAGCAGCCTACCGGGACAGGGGAGGAATGAGCAGTTCTTC.

The genes are TRBV7-9 and TRBJ1-1; unclear D gene. The CDR3 covers 13 residues. The V gene's germline CDR1 is SEHNR and CDR2 FQNEAQ (reference sequence). V dropped 6 bases and J dropped 4 bases, with 12 bases sitting between them. In DNA, the CDR3 is TGTGCCAGCAGGCGGACGGGAGGCACTGAAGCTTTCTTT. Translating gives CASRRTGGTEAFF.

V and J are TRBV30 and TRBJ1-2; D not resolved. Trimming took off 4 bases at V and 4 bases at J, with 13 bases between the two ends. Germline CDR1 is GTSNPN and CDR2 is SVGIG (reference sequence). The CDR3 is 13 amino acids. The CDR3 spells CAWKHLAGYGYTF. The CDR3 bases are TGTGCCTGGAAACACCTAGCGGGCTATGGCTACACCTTC.

The rearrangement uses TRBV27 and TRBJ1-4; D gene uncertain. In germline, CDR1 is MNHEY, CDR2 SMNVEV (reference sequence). V shed 10 bases and J shed 8 bases, with 11 bases lying between them. This CDR3 contains 11 residues. CDR3 sequence: CATPLEEKLFF. The CDR3 DNA follows: TGTGCCACCCCCTTGGAGGAAAAACTGTTTTTT. The full variable domain, rest sourced from reference TRBV27 and TRBJ1-4, is EAQVTQNPRYLITVTGKKLTVTCSQNMNHEYMSWYRQDPGLGLRQIYYSMNVEVTDKGDVPEGYKVSRKEKRNFPLILESPSPNQTSLYFCATPLEEKLFFGSGTQLSVL.

Within the sample, this clone is medium-sized (0.01 to 0.1%). The gene calls are TRBV6-5 and TRBJ2-7; D is ambiguous. The germline V gene has CDR1 MNHEY and CDR2 SVGAGI. V lost 2 bases and J lost 2, with 10 bases in between. This CDR3 has 14 residues. CDR3 sequence (DNA): TGTGCCAGCAGTTACGGCAGGAAACCCTACGAGCAGTACTTC. It specifies CASSYGRKPYEQYF.

The chain joins TRBV30 to TRBJ1-2; maybe TRBD1 (5 bases). CDR1 is GTSNPN, CDR2 SVGIG, per germline (reference sequence). V lost 4 bases and J lost 4, with 16 bases in between. CDR3 length equals 14 residues. CDR3 protein: CAWTRLRRGYGYTF. In nucleotides, the CDR3 is TGTGCCTGGACCCGGCTACGGAGGGGCTATGGCTACACCTTC.

V and J are TRBV6-6 and TRBJ1-3; D is ambiguous. The CDR3 totals 15 residues. V was clipped by 4 bases and J by 4 bases, with 14 bases between them. From germline, CDR1 is MNHNY and CDR2 SVGAGI (reference sequence). In nucleotides, the CDR3 is TGTGCCAGCAGTTCCGCGTCTGACTTCGGAAACACCATATATTTT. As protein: CASSSASDFGNTIYF.

The chain carries TRBV6-5 and TRBJ1-3; D unclear. Trimming removed 6 bases at V and 1 base at J, with 10 bases between. The CDR3 length is 14 residues. Per germline, CDR1 MNHEY and CDR2 SVGAGI. The CDR3 DNA reads as TGTGCCAGCAGGGTACAGTTTTCTGGAAACACCATATATTTT. It encodes CASRVQFSGNTIYF.

The CDR3 sequence: CASSLRTSGSYNEQFF. CDR3 sequence (DNA): TGTGCCAGCAGTTTACGGACTAGCGGCTCTTACAATGAGCAGTTCTTC. The chain recombines TRBV27 with TRBJ2-1; 10 bases map to TRBD2. The CDR3 is 16 residues long. Germline V CDR1 and CDR2: MNHEY, SMNVEV (reference sequence). The V and J ends lost 2 bases and 4 bases, in that order; junction bases with no gene match: 5.

The J gene is TRBJ1-3, the V gene TRBV7-8; tentatively, D is TRBD1 (5 bases). V lost 5 bases and J 1 base, leaving 9 bases between the germline ends. The CDR3 length is 14 residues. CDR1 and CDR2 from the germline V gene are SGHVS and FQNEAQ. As DNA, the CDR3 is TGTGCCAGCAGCCCCAGGGTTTCTGGAAACACCATATATTTT. Encoded protein: CASSPRVSGNTIYF.